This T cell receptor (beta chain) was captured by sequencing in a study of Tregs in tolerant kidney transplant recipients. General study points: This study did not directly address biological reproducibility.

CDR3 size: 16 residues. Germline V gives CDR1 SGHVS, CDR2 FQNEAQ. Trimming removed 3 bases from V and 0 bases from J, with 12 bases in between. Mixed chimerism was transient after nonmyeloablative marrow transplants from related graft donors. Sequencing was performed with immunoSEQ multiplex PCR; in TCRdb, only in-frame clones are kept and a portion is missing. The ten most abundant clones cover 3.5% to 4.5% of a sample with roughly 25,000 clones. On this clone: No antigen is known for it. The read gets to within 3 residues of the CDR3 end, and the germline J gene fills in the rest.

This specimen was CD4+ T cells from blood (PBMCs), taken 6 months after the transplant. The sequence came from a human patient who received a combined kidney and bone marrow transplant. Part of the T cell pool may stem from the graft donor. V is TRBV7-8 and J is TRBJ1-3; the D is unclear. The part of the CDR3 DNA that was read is TGTGCCAGCAGCTTGCGGGTCCTTAGCTCTGGAAACACC. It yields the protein CASSLRVLSSGNT. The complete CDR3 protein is CASSLRVLSSGNTIYF.